These 32 T cell receptor beta chains were all obtained from the same sample, sequenced in a study of CD8 T cells in Susac syndrome. Random hexamers were used to reverse transcribe the RNA input (about 0.5 to 1 ug). TCRdb itself ran the immunoSEQ multiplex PCR reads through MiXCR, one entry per CDR3 protein. The sample has 150,000 to 200,000 distinct CDR3 sequences; 90% to 95% are singletons. The specimen was CD4+ T cells from PBMCs. These receptors were obtained from a human donor with Susac syndrome.

V and J are TRBV11-2 and TRBJ2-5; the D gene is possibly TRBD2 (6 bases). The CDR3 sequence is 15 residues long. V lost 1 base and J 4 bases, leaving 13 bases between the germline ends. CDR1 and CDR2 (germline): SGHAT, FQNNGV. CDR3 sequence: CASSLGGGRRETQYF. In DNA, the CDR3 is TGTGCCAGCAGCTTAGGTGGGGGGAGACGAGAGACCCAGTACTTC.

CDR3 residues: CASSFRLGETQYF. CDR3 in DNA: TGTGCCAGCAGCTTCCGACTTGGGGAGACCCAGTACTTC. The genes are TRBV11-1 and TRBJ2-5; D unclear. The V end was cut by 3 bases, the J end by 5 bases, with 10 bases between. Germline CDR1 SGHAT, CDR2 FQDESV (reference sequence). CDR3 length: 13 amino acids.

This chain uses TRBV4-1 with TRBJ2-4; 9 nucleotides agree with TRBD1. Germline-derived CDR1 and CDR2 are MGHRA and YSYEKL. With V trimmed by 0 bases and J by 9 bases, 3 bases remained unmatched. CDR3 length: 14 amino acids. CDR3 bases: TGCGCCAGCAGCCAAGATGAGGACAGGGGCATTCAGTACTTC. Protein sequence: CASSQDEDRGIQYF.

The chain has TRBV7-2 and TRBJ2-2; TRBD2 agrees at 9 bases. The CDR3 spans 15 residues. V shed 5 bases and J 3 bases; nucleotides not matched to a gene: 4. Germline CDR1 and CDR2: SGHTA and FQGNSA. The CDR3 DNA reads as TGTGCCAGCAGCCGCGGGGGGGCCTACACCGGGGAGCTGTTTTTT. It specifies CASSRGGAYTGELFF.

The chain uses TRBV2 and TRBJ1-3, with D unclear. Germline loops: CDR1 SNHLY, CDR2 FYNNEI. CDR3 length: 12 amino acids. Trimming stripped 6 bases from V and 0 bases from J, with 3 bases between. The CDR3 region has the DNA TGTGCCAGCAGAAACTCTGGAAACACCATATATTTT. Its translation is CASRNSGNTIYF.

This chain uses TRBV29-1 with TRBJ2-3; TRBD1 matches 8 bases. Looked up from germline, CDR1 is SQVTM and CDR2 is ANQGSEA. The CDR3 length is 14 residues. The V and J ends lost 3 bases and 1 base, in that order; junction bases with no gene match: 3. DNA for the CDR3: TGCAGCGTTGATGGGACAGGAGGCACAGATACGCAGTATTTT. Translated: CSVDGTGGTDTQYF.

This clonotype was observed once. This chain's CDR3 is CSARDQEIYEQYF. The CDR3 bases are TGCAGTGCTAGAGATCAAGAGATCTACGAGCAGTACTTC. The rearrangement links TRBV20-1 to TRBJ2-7; D not certain. This CDR3 is built from 13 residues. Per the germline V gene, CDR1 is DFQATT and CDR2 is SNEGSKA (reference sequence). Trimming took 0 bases from V and 3 from J, leaving 9 bases between them.

CDR3 coding DNA: TGTGCCAGTAGCCGCGGGACATCGGCCGTTGACTATGGCTACACCTTC. Translation gives CASSRGTSAVDYGYTF. V and J are TRBV19 and TRBJ1-2; D possibly corresponds to TRBD1 (6 bases). The CDR3 has 16 amino acids. Germline CDR1 reads LNHDA; CDR2 reads SQIVND (reference sequence). Trimming removed 6 bases from V and 3 bases from J, with 20 bases in between. Looking up the rest from reference TRBV19 and TRBJ1-2 gives the full variable domain: DGGITQSPKYLFRKEGQNVTLSCEQNLNHDAMYWYRQDPGQGLRLIYYSQIVNDFQKGDIAEGYSVSREKKESFPLTVTSAQKNPTAFYLCASSRGTSAVDYGYTFGSGTRLTVV.

V is TRBV18 and J is TRBJ2-2; D ambiguous. Germline lookup yields CDR1 KGHSH and CDR2 LQKENI. Trimming left V 2 bases short and J 7 bases short, with 8 bases between. CDR3 length: 13 amino acids. CDR3 region: CASSPGPRGELFF. CDR3 DNA sequence: TGTGCCAGCTCACCAGGTCCCCGCGGGGAGCTGTTTTTT. The full variable domain, in which reference TRBV18 and TRBJ2-2 provide the parts outside the CDR3, is NAGVMQNPRHLVRRRGQEARLRCSPMKGHSHVYWYRQLPEEGLKFMVYLQKENIIDESGMPKERFSAEFPKEGPSILRIQQVVRGDSAAYFCASSPGPRGELFFGEGSRLTVL.

Of note for this clonotype: At one boundary the junction diverges from the germline segment, which might be a read error. The rearrangement uses TRBV7-7 and TRBJ2-1; tentatively, D is TRBD2 (7 bases). CDR3 length equals 15 residues. Per the germline V gene, CDR1 is SSHAT and CDR2 is FNYEAQ (reference sequence). The CDR3: CASSLWGGADNEQFF. CDR3 DNA sequence: TGTGCTAGCAGCTTATGGGGGGGCGCTGATAATGAGCAGTTCTTC.

The chain is built from TRBV30 and TRBJ1-5; TRBD1 might be the D (5 bases). The CDR3 sequence is 13 residues long. V dropped 3 bases and J dropped 5 bases, with 11 bases sitting between them. Germline-derived CDR1 and CDR2 are GTSNPN and SVGIG (reference sequence). The CDR3 protein is CAWSPRAHQPQHF. In DNA form, the CDR3 reads TGTGCCTGGAGCCCCAGGGCCCATCAGCCCCAGCATTTT.

V gene TRBV5-4 combines with J gene TRBJ2-1; the D gene is possibly TRBD2 (6 bases). CDR1 SGHNT and CDR2 YYREEE come from the germline V gene (reference sequence). Deletions cut 4 bases from V and 2 bases from J, with 16 bases between. The CDR3 has 16 amino acids. Written as DNA, the CDR3 is TGTGCCAGCAGCACCAGTGCGGGACGGGCCTACAATGAGCAGTTCTTC. It yields the protein CASSTSAGRAYNEQFF.

Concerning this clonotype itself: A read error may account for a junction end that differs from germline. The chain links TRBV4-2 to TRBJ2-3; either TRBD1 or TRBD2 may fit D (5 bases each). CDR1 and CDR2 from the germline V gene are LGHNA and YNFKEQ. The CDR3 loop spans 8 amino acids. The CDR3 region is CASSRDPF. CDR3 DNA sequence: TGTGCCAGCAGCCGGGACCCTTTT.

V is TRBV6-4 and J is TRBJ1-2; D gene unclear. Germline CDR1 reads MRHNA; CDR2 reads SNTAGT. CDR3 length equals 13 residues. V shed 4 bases and J shed 4 bases, with 10 bases lying between them. In DNA, the CDR3 is TGTGCCAGCAGTGCACGGGAGGGCTATGGCTACACCTTC. It is translated as CASSAREGYGYTF.

The chain carries TRBV7-2 and TRBJ2-3; TRBD2 matches at 9 bases. The CDR3 runs to 17 residues. With 0 bases clipped from V and 5 bases from J, the junction kept 9 bases outside the gene matches. Germline CDR1 is SGHTA and CDR2 is FQGNSA. The CDR3 protein is CASSLASGGPRGDTQYF. The CDR3 DNA reads as TGTGCCAGCAGCTTAGCGAGCGGGGGGCCGCGCGGAGATACGCAGTATTTT.

The chain recombines TRBV7-9 with TRBJ2-7; D not certain. V lost 1 base to trimming and J lost 0 bases, with 7 bases between them. The CDR3 length is 14 residues. Germline V CDR1 and CDR2: SEHNR, FQNEAQ (reference sequence). The CDR3 loop is CASSLGRNSYEQYF. The CDR3 DNA reads as TGTGCCAGCAGCTTAGGTCGCAACTCCTACGAGCAGTACTTC.

The chain joins TRBV30 to TRBJ1-5, with 7 bases aligning to TRBD1. CDR1 GTSNPN and CDR2 SVGIG come from the germline V gene (reference sequence). This CDR3 is built from 14 residues. Trimming at V came to 0 bases and at J to 6 bases, leaving 5 bases not matched to a gene. The DNA for the CDR3 is TGTGCCTGGAGTGTAGGGGGCAGTGGTCAGCCCCAGCATTTT. It codes for CAWSVGGSGQPQHF.

This clonotype appeared a single time. This chain joins TRBV20-1 and TRBJ2-3, with D possibly matching TRBD1 (5 bases). CDR1 DFQATT and CDR2 SNEGSKA come from the germline V gene (reference sequence). Trimming removed 3 bases at V and 8 bases at J, with 21 bases between. The CDR3 contains 15 residues. The DNA of the CDR3 is TGCAGTGCTAGGACAGCTGTGGGGTTCAGAGGTACGCAGTATTTT. Its translation is CSARTAVGFRGTQYF.

The V and J genes are TRBV29-1 and TRBJ2-7, with D perhaps assigned TRBD1 or TRBD2 (5 bases each). This CDR3 is built from 13 residues. V was pared by 5 bases and J by 5 bases, with 16 bases between. CDR1 SQVTM and CDR2 ANQGSEA come from the germline V gene. This CDR3 is CSVLRVGSHEQYF. The CDR3 DNA follows: TGCAGCGTTCTCAGGGTAGGGAGCCACGAGCAGTACTTC.

The rearrangement links TRBV5-6 to TRBJ2-1; D might be TRBD2 (6 bases). The CDR3 totals 14 residues. Germline values: CDR1 SGHDT, CDR2 YYEEEE. The germline V and J ends were trimmed by 4 bases and 9 bases, with 17 bases remaining between them. CDR3 sequence reads: CASSLIGGAGEQFF. CDR3 in DNA: TGTGCCAGCAGCCTGATTGGCGGGGCAGGTGAGCAGTTCTTC.

The V call is TRBV7-2, the J call TRBJ2-7; TRBD1 agrees at 7 bases. CDR1 is SGHTA and CDR2 is FQGNSA in the germline V gene. The V and J ends lost 1 base and 0 bases, in that order; junction bases with no gene match: 3. The CDR3 has 15 residues. For the CDR3, the DNA is TGTGCCAGCAGCTTAGGGCAGGGGGTCTCCTACGAGCAGTACTTC. It encodes CASSLGQGVSYEQYF.

This rearrangement joins TRBV6-5 to TRBJ2-4; D uncertain. The V and J ends lost 7 bases and 9 bases respectively, with 19 bases between them. This CDR3 region has 14 residues. The V gene's germline CDR1 is MNHEY and CDR2 SVGAGI. The DNA of the CDR3 is TGTGCCAGCACCCCTCCTCTGGGGTCGGGCATTCAGTACTTC. As protein: CASTPPLGSGIQYF.

The chain carries TRBV2 and TRBJ1-5, with D possibly being TRBD1 (5 bases). Trimming stripped 5 bases from V and 2 bases from J, with 13 bases between. CDR1 SNHLY and CDR2 FYNNEI come from the germline V gene. CDR3 length equals 15 residues. CDR3: CASSSFGGRNQPQHF. The CDR3 nucleotides are TGTGCCAGCAGTTCCTTTGGGGGACGCAATCAGCCCCAGCATTTT.

The chain has TRBV5-1 and TRBJ2-4; D not resolved. Trimming took off 0 bases at V and 2 bases at J, with 15 bases between the two ends. This CDR3 spans 17 amino acids. Germline V gene lookup returns CDR1 SGHRS and CDR2 YFSETQ. Here the CDR3 reads CASSLDATHGTKNIQYF. The CDR3 region has the DNA TGCGCCAGCAGCTTGGATGCGACCCACGGAACCAAAAACATTCAGTACTTC.

The V and J genes are TRBV7-8 and TRBJ1-5; D not resolved. Trimming shortened V by 3 bases and J by 7 bases, and 10 bases separated the two germline ends. The germline CDR1 and CDR2 sequences are SGHVS and FQNEAQ. The CDR3 has 13 amino acids. The CDR3 DNA reads as TGTGCCAGCAGCTTTGGGGTTGGCCAGCCCCAGCATTTT. Translation gives CASSFGVGQPQHF.

CDR3 sequence: CASSEFNANTIYF. Written as DNA, the CDR3 is TGTGCCAGCAGTGAATTTAATGCGAACACCATATATTTT. The V gene is TRBV2, the J gene TRBJ1-3; D is unresolved. Germline-derived CDR1 and CDR2 are SNHLY and FYNNEI. The CDR3 covers 13 residues. Trimming removed 2 bases at V and 7 bases at J, with 9 bases between.

This chain connects TRBV20-1 to TRBJ1-2; unclear D gene. The ends were cut back, 5 bases at V and 1 base at J, with 11 bases in the middle. In germline, CDR1 is DFQATT, CDR2 SNEGSKA (reference sequence). The CDR3 covers 13 residues. The CDR3: CSAFEPLNYGYTF. CDR3 DNA sequence: TGCAGTGCTTTTGAGCCACTTAACTATGGCTACACCTTC.

The chain employs TRBV15 and TRBJ2-2; D is perhaps TRBD2 (6 bases). CDR3 size: 16 residues. The ends were cut back, 0 bases at V and 4 bases at J, with 12 bases in the middle. Germline loops: CDR1 LNHNV, CDR2 YYDKDF (reference sequence). This CDR3 reads CATSRDAGTLTGELFF. For the CDR3, the DNA is TGTGCCACCAGCAGAGATGCGGGGACGCTCACCGGGGAGCTGTTTTTT.

The chain recombines TRBV6-5 with TRBJ2-2; D is undetermined. The CDR3 runs to 12 residues. Germline values: CDR1 MNHEY, CDR2 SVGAGI. Deletions cut 7 bases from V and 5 bases from J, with 8 bases between. DNA for the CDR3: TGTGCCAGCACCCCAGCGACCGGGGAGCTGTTTTTT. This encodes CASTPATGELFF.

The chain combines TRBV27 with TRBJ1-6, with no clear D. Deletions cut 2 bases from V and 0 bases from J, with 8 bases between. The germline gives CDR1 MNHEY, CDR2 SMNVEV (reference sequence). The CDR3 loop spans 16 amino acids. The CDR3 bases are TGTGCCAGCAGTTTAAGAAGGAGCTCCTATAATTCACCCCTCCACTTT. It codes for CASSLRRSSYNSPLHF.

The CDR3 region is CASSPNGGYEQYF. CDR3 bases: TGTGCCAGCTCACCAAATGGGGGTTACGAGCAGTACTTC. The chain recombines TRBV18 with TRBJ2-7, with D perhaps given as TRBD1 or TRBD2 (5 bases each). Trimming removed 2 bases from V and 4 bases from J, with 9 bases in between. Germline CDR1 KGHSH, CDR2 LQKENI. The CDR3 has 13 residues.

This clonotype appeared once. This chain connects TRBV20-1 to TRBJ1-1; no firm D call. The V end was cut by 3 bases, the J end by 6 bases, with 5 bases between. Germline V gene data show CDR1 as DFQATT and CDR2 as SNEGSKA (reference sequence). The CDR3 length is 10 residues. The CDR3 protein is CSASSPEAFF. CDR3 in DNA: TGCAGTGCTAGTTCGCCTGAAGCTTTCTTT.